Listed below are T cell receptor beta chains from one sample, sequenced in a study of shared clonotypes between healthy human individuals. Libraries were prepared by immunoSEQ multiplex PCR; TCRdb keeps only in-frame clonotypes and omits some of them. Seen here are under 2,500,000 clones, around 95% observed once, and the top ten hold roughly 0.13%. The sequenced sample consisted of naive CD4+ T cells sorted from blood. These receptor sequences come from a man aged 18 to 35 in good health. Both conserved end residues are part of each CDR3. D genes are given only for firm matches. A row's size may be missing; if present it is once, few, many or a size class.

TRBV6-5,.,TRBJ2-7,.,TGTGCCACAGTAAGTGGGGAGACCTACGAGCAGTACTTC,CATVSGETYEQYF
TRBV7-9,once,TRBJ1-2,TRBD1,TGTGCCAGCAGCTTAGTGGGCGGGACAGGGTCGGGCTACACCTTC,CASSLVGGTGSGYTF
TRBV10-2,.,TRBJ2-6,.,TGCGCCAGCAGTGCGGGGTTGGGGGCCAACGTCCTGACTTTC,CASSAGLGANVLTF
TRBV5-1,.,TRBJ2-1,TRBD2,TGCGCCAGCAAGTTAATTGAACTAGCGGCCAGGGACAATGAGCAGTTCTTC,CASKLIELAARDNEQFF
TRBV6-1,.,TRBJ1-5,.,TGTGCCAGCAGTGGCGGGCTGGATAATCAGCCCCAGCATTTT,CASSGGLDNQPQHF
TRBV6-6,.,TRBJ1-4,.,TGTGCCAGCAGTTACTCGGTACCCCCTGAAAAACTGTTTTTT,CASSYSVPPEKLFF
TRBV14,.,TRBJ2-1,TRBD2,TGTGCCAGCAGCGTAGGGACTAGCGGGGGCTACAATGAGCAGTTCTTC,CASSVGTSGGYNEQFF
TRBV5-1,.,TRBJ2-1,TRBD2,TGCGCCAGCAGCTTCCAGACGGGGGGTTCCTACAATGAGCAGTTCTTC,CASSFQTGGSYNEQFF
TRBV7-2,.,TRBJ2-2,.,TGTGCCAGCAGCAAGGGGGGACTCGCGAACACCGGGGAGCTGTTTTTT,CASSKGGLANTGELFF
TRBV10-2,.,TRBJ2-3,TRBD1,TGCGCCAGCAGGGCCCAGGGGGCCCTCTCGACAGATACGCAGTATTTT,CASRAQGALSTDTQYF
TRBV7-2,.,TRBJ2-1,TRBD2,TGTGCCAGCAGCCCGACTAGCGAACAAATCTACAATGAGCAGTTCTTC,CASSPTSEQIYNEQFF
TRBV25-1,.,TRBJ2-3,.,TGTGCCAGCAGTTTTGTCAGGGCAGCTACAGATACGCAGTATTTT,CASSFVRAATDTQYF
TRBV28,.,TRBJ2-3,TRBD2,TGTGCCAGCAGTGGACTTCGACTAGCGGGGAATCCAGATACGCAGTATTTT,CASSGLRLAGNPDTQYF
TRBV20-1,.,TRBJ2-5,.,TGCAGCGCTAGTGGGGCAGAGACCCAGTACTTC,CSASGAETQYF
TRBV5-6,.,TRBJ2-7,TRBD1,TGTGCCAGCAGCTTCGACAGGGGGCACTACGAGCAGTACTTC,CASSFDRGHYEQYF
TRBV27,.,TRBJ2-7,.,TGTGCCAGCAGTCCGAGAGACAGAACCTACGAGCAGTACTTC,CASSPRDRTYEQYF
TRBV28,once,TRBJ2-3,.,TGTGCCAGCAGTTTTCGTGATACGCAGTATTTT,CASSFRDTQYF
TRBV18,.,TRBJ1-5,TRBD1,TGTGCCAGCTCACCGGACAGGGGGTGGGAGCCCCAGCATTTT,CASSPDRGWEPQHF
TRBV6-5,.,TRBJ1-1,.,TGTGCCAGCAAGGGGGGCGCGCACACTGAAGCTTTCTTT,CASKGGAHTEAFF
TRBV11-2,.,TRBJ2-7,.,TGTGCCAGCAGCCCGAACACTCTCGAGCAGTACTTC,CASSPNTLEQYF
TRBV10-3,.,TRBJ2-1,.,TGTGCCATCAGTGAAGGTAGCACCTATGAGCAGTTCTTC,CAISEGSTYEQFF
TRBV7-2,.,TRBJ1-2,.,TGTGCCAGCAGCTTAGCACAGTCTTACTATGGCTACACCTTC,CASSLAQSYYGYTF
TRBV30,.,TRBJ1-2,TRBD1,TGTGCCTGCCACCACGGACAGGGACGCTATGGCTACACCTTC,CACHHGQGRYGYTF
TRBV5-6,.,TRBJ2-5,TRBD1,TGTGCCAGCAGCTTGTTGAATGCAGGGGGCTGGGAGACCCAGTACTTC,CASSLLNAGGWETQYF
TRBV6-6,.,TRBJ2-7,.,TGTGCCAGCAAGAGCTTGGAGGGGGCATCCTACGAGCAGTACTTC,CASKSLEGASYEQYF
TRBV6-5,.,TRBJ2-3,.,TGTGCCAGCAGGACGAGGGGAGAGTCCACAGATACGCAGTATTTT,CASRTRGESTDTQYF
TRBV10-3,.,TRBJ1-5,.,TGTGCCATCAGTGAGTCAGGGCATAGCAATCAGCCCCAGCATTTT,CAISESGHSNQPQHF
TRBV5-1,.,TRBJ2-1,.,TGCGCCAGCAGCTTGGTTTGGGGGGTACCCTACAATGAGCAGTTCTTC,CASSLVWGVPYNEQFF
TRBV5-1,.,TRBJ1-1,.,TGCGCCAGCAGCTTGGAATCGGGTAGGAGGACTGAAGCTTTCTTT,CASSLESGRRTEAFF
TRBV10-3,.,TRBJ1-1,.,TGTGCCACCTCGTCAGTCGAGGGGGGGAGGACTGAAGCTTTCTTT,CATSSVEGGRTEAFF
TRBV11-3,.,TRBJ2-1,.,TGTGCCAGCAGCTTAGATGGGGCTAGCCAGTTCTTC,CASSLDGASQFF
TRBV7-8,.,TRBJ2-7,.,TGTGCCAGCAGCACAGGACTTTCCCCGGGTACGTACGAGCAGTACTTC,CASSTGLSPGTYEQYF